The 21 T cell receptor beta chains in this list originate from one sample, sequenced in a study of T cells in localized non-small cell lung cancer. Sequencing was performed with immunoSEQ multiplex PCR; in TCRdb, only in-frame clones are kept and a portion is missing. The data show tens of thousands of clones, over 70% seen once. The sequenced sample was peripheral blood, obtained before any cancer treatment. The source of these receptors is a woman aged 40-69 years with stage I lung adenocarcinoma.

The gene calls are TRBV4-1 and TRBJ1-6; TRBD1 agrees at 7 bases. The germline V gene has CDR1 MGHRA and CDR2 YSYEKL. The junction had 4 bases not matched to a gene; V was cut back by 6 bases and J by 5 bases. This CDR3 has 14 residues. The CDR3 region has the DNA TGCGCCAGCAGACGGACAGGAAATAATTCACCCCTCCACTTT. Translating gives CASRRTGNNSPLHF.

This chain links TRBV5-4 with TRBJ2-7; TRBD1 matches 8 bases. V trimming: 2 bases; J trimming: 0 bases; junction bases outside the gene matches: 1. The CDR3 has 14 residues. CDR1 and CDR2 (germline): SGHNT, YYREEE (reference sequence). This CDR3 is CASSLQGVSYEQYF. The CDR3 region has the DNA TGTGCCAGCAGCTTACAGGGGGTCTCCTACGAGCAGTACTTC.

The rearrangement links TRBV5-4 to TRBJ1-1; D is ambiguous. The CDR3 is 13 amino acids. Trimming removed 5 bases from V and 11 bases from J, with 19 bases in between. CDR1 SGHNT and CDR2 YYREEE come from the germline V gene (reference sequence). CDR3 sequence: CASSLPTPELAFF. In nucleotides, the CDR3 is TGTGCCAGCAGTCTCCCGACTCCCGAACTGGCTTTCTTT.

This chain links TRBV12-5 with TRBJ2-1; tentatively, D is TRBD1 or TRBD2 (5 bases each). The V and J ends lost 5 bases and 7 bases respectively, with 15 bases between them. Germline-derived CDR1 and CDR2 are LGHNT and FRNRAP. The CDR3 is made up of 14 amino acids. CDR3 DNA: TGTGCTAGTGGTCCCGGGACCGAGTGGAATGAGCAGTTCTTC. This encodes CASGPGTEWNEQFF.

The V and J genes are TRBV5-8 and TRBJ2-7, with D perhaps matching TRBD2 (6 bases). CDR1 and CDR2 (germline): SGHTS, YDEGEE. Trimming stripped 4 bases from V and 4 bases from J, with 18 bases between. The CDR3 loop spans 15 amino acids. The CDR3 reads CASSPLGAGGYEQYF. DNA for the CDR3: TGTGCCAGCAGCCCGCTGGGTGCCGGGGGTTACGAGCAGTACTTC.

The chain carries TRBV19 and TRBJ1-1, with TRBD1 identical over 7 bases. After removal of 3 bases from V and 8 bases from J, the junction contained 9 bases not matched to a gene. The CDR3 consists of 14 residues. Germline CDR1 and CDR2: LNHDA and SQIVND (reference sequence). The CDR3: CASSIHAGGPEAFF. CDR3 sequence (DNA): TGTGCCAGTAGTATTCATGCAGGGGGGCCAGAAGCTTTCTTT.

V usage is TRBV7-3 and J usage is TRBJ2-1, with TRBD1 matching 7 bases. Losses at the gene ends were 0 bases for V and 10 bases for J; bases not matched to a gene: 9. Germline V gene data show CDR1 as SGHTA and CDR2 as FQGTGA. The CDR3 is 15 amino acids. CDR3 DNA sequence: TGTGCCAGCAGCTTAACCCAGACAGGGACGGGGGAGCAGTTCTTC. As protein: CASSLTQTGTGEQFF.

This clone has only a few counts. The rearrangement joins TRBV6-1 to TRBJ2-7; tentatively, D is TRBD2 (6 bases). Per the germline V gene, CDR1 is MNHNS and CDR2 is SASEGT. The CDR3 is 16 amino acids. V dropped 4 bases and J dropped 4 bases, with 20 bases sitting between them. CDR3 residues: CASSASTGGAFYEQYF. CDR3 DNA sequence: TGTGCCAGCAGTGCTTCAACAGGAGGGGCGTTTTACGAGCAGTACTTC.

The chain has TRBV19 and TRBJ1-1, with D maybe TRBD1 (5 bases). V lost 7 bases and J 2 bases, leaving 17 bases between the germline ends. CDR1 and CDR2 (germline): LNHDA, SQIVND (reference sequence). The CDR3 is 15 amino acids. In nucleotides, the CDR3 is TGTGCCAGTAAGGCTTGGGGCGAGGGCAACACTGAAGCTTTCTTT. It encodes CASKAWGEGNTEAFF.

The chain links TRBV4-2 to TRBJ2-1, with D perhaps given as TRBD1 or TRBD2 (5 bases each). The V gene's germline CDR1 is LGHNA and CDR2 YNFKEQ. This CDR3 has 14 residues. Trimming took 6 bases from V and 5 from J, leaving 14 bases between them. Here the CDR3 reads CASRLEGSNNEQFF. The CDR3 DNA reads TGTGCCAGCAGACTCGAGGGGTCGAACAATGAGCAGTTCTTC.

The J gene is TRBJ2-1, the V gene TRBV4-1; D remains unclear. Germline V gives CDR1 MGHRA, CDR2 YSYEKL. CDR3 size: 15 residues. Trimming removed 3 bases at V and 7 bases at J, with 16 bases between. The CDR3 DNA reads as TGCGCCAGCAGCCATCCACCGGGCCTCGGGAATGAGCAGTTCTTC. Residues: CASSHPPGLGNEQFF.

The chain uses TRBV2 and TRBJ2-5, with TRBD2 as a possible D gene (5 bases). Per the germline V gene, CDR1 is SNHLY and CDR2 is FYNNEI. This CDR3 has 13 amino acids. Between the trimmed V and J ends, which lost 5 bases and 5 bases, there was a span of 12 bases. This CDR3 reads CASSFSERETQYF. The CDR3 bases are TGTGCCAGCAGTTTTAGCGAGAGGGAGACCCAGTACTTC.

V usage is TRBV7-8 and J usage is TRBJ2-4, with 7 bases fitting TRBD1. The ends lost 3 bases at V and 0 bases at J; junction bases unmatched: 5. The CDR3 extends over 16 amino acids. CDR1 and CDR2 from the germline V gene are SGHVS and FQNEAQ. CDR3 region: CASSFLGGSAKNIQYF. The CDR3, as DNA: TGTGCCAGCAGCTTCTTAGGGGGCTCAGCCAAAAACATTCAGTACTTC.

The genes are TRBV28 and TRBJ2-2, with 8 nucleotides matching TRBD2. With 6 bases clipped from V and 5 bases from J, the junction kept 2 bases outside the gene matches. Germline lookup yields CDR1 MDHEN and CDR2 SYDVKM. There are 13 residues in the CDR3. The CDR3 loop reads CASSQRETGELFF. Here the CDR3 DNA reads TGTGCCAGCAGCCAGCGGGAGACCGGGGAGCTGTTTTTT.

The chain links TRBV10-2 to TRBJ1-2; D call uncertain. V shed 7 bases and J shed 4 bases, with 16 bases lying between them. The CDR3 is 14 amino acids. The germline V gene encodes CDR1 WSHSY and CDR2 SAAADI. The CDR3 is CASTKDGRAYGYTF. The CDR3, as DNA: TGCGCCAGCACTAAGGACGGGAGGGCCTATGGCTACACCTTC.

The chain recombines TRBV30 with TRBJ1-2; D may be TRBD1 (5 bases). From germline, CDR1 is GTSNPN and CDR2 SVGIG (reference sequence). V dropped 5 bases and J dropped 4 bases, with 14 bases sitting between them. The CDR3 length is 13 residues. DNA for the CDR3: TGTGCCTGGGGGGGGTTTTATGGCTATGGCTACACCTTC. Translation: CAWGGFYGYGYTF.

The gene calls are TRBV30 and TRBJ1-3, with a possible D match to TRBD1 (5 bases). The germline CDR1 and CDR2 sequences are GTSNPN and SVGIG (reference sequence). V was shortened by 7 bases and J by 4 bases, with 11 bases between the two germline ends. The CDR3 extends over 12 amino acids. The CDR3 DNA follows: TGTGCCTACGGGGCCAGCGGAAACACCATATATTTT. Encoded protein: CAYGASGNTIYF.

This sequence joins TRBV6-1 and TRBJ2-2; a weak D match, TRBD2 (5 bases). The CDR3 totals 14 residues. Germline lookup yields CDR1 MNHNS and CDR2 SASEGT. The V gene lost 6 bases and the J gene lost 2 bases, with 10 bases spanning the gap. The CDR3 coding sequence is TGTGCCAGCAGCTGGACTTTCAACACCGGGGAGCTGTTTTTT. Translated: CASSWTFNTGELFF.

J is TRBJ1-6 and V is TRBV6-6, with a tentative D call TRBD1 (5 bases). The ends were cut back, 6 bases at V and 8 bases at J, with 8 bases in the middle. The CDR3 has 12 residues. In germline, CDR1 is MNHNY, CDR2 SVGAGI (reference sequence). In DNA form, the CDR3 reads TGTGCCAGCAGCACGGGGGATTCACCCCTCCACTTT. It encodes CASSTGDSPLHF.

The chain couples TRBV11-1 to TRBJ2-3; D tentatively reads TRBD1 or TRBD2 (6 bases each). CDR3 size: 16 residues. From germline, CDR1 is SGHAT and CDR2 FQDESV (reference sequence). Between the trimmed V and J ends, which lost 4 bases and 1 base, there was a span of 15 bases. CDR3 in amino acids: CASSYPRGRRTDTQYF. The CDR3 region has the DNA TGTGCCAGCAGCTACCCCCGGGGGCGCCGCACAGATACGCAGTATTTT.

The chain couples TRBV30 to TRBJ2-5, with TRBD1 identical over 11 bases. This CDR3 region has 14 residues. After removal of 4 bases from V and 5 bases from J, the junction contained 6 bases not matched to a gene. The germline gives CDR1 GTSNPN, CDR2 SVGIG (reference sequence). The CDR3: CAWTDRGHGETQYF. The CDR3 DNA follows: TGTGCCTGGACGGACAGGGGGCACGGGGAGACCCAGTACTTC.